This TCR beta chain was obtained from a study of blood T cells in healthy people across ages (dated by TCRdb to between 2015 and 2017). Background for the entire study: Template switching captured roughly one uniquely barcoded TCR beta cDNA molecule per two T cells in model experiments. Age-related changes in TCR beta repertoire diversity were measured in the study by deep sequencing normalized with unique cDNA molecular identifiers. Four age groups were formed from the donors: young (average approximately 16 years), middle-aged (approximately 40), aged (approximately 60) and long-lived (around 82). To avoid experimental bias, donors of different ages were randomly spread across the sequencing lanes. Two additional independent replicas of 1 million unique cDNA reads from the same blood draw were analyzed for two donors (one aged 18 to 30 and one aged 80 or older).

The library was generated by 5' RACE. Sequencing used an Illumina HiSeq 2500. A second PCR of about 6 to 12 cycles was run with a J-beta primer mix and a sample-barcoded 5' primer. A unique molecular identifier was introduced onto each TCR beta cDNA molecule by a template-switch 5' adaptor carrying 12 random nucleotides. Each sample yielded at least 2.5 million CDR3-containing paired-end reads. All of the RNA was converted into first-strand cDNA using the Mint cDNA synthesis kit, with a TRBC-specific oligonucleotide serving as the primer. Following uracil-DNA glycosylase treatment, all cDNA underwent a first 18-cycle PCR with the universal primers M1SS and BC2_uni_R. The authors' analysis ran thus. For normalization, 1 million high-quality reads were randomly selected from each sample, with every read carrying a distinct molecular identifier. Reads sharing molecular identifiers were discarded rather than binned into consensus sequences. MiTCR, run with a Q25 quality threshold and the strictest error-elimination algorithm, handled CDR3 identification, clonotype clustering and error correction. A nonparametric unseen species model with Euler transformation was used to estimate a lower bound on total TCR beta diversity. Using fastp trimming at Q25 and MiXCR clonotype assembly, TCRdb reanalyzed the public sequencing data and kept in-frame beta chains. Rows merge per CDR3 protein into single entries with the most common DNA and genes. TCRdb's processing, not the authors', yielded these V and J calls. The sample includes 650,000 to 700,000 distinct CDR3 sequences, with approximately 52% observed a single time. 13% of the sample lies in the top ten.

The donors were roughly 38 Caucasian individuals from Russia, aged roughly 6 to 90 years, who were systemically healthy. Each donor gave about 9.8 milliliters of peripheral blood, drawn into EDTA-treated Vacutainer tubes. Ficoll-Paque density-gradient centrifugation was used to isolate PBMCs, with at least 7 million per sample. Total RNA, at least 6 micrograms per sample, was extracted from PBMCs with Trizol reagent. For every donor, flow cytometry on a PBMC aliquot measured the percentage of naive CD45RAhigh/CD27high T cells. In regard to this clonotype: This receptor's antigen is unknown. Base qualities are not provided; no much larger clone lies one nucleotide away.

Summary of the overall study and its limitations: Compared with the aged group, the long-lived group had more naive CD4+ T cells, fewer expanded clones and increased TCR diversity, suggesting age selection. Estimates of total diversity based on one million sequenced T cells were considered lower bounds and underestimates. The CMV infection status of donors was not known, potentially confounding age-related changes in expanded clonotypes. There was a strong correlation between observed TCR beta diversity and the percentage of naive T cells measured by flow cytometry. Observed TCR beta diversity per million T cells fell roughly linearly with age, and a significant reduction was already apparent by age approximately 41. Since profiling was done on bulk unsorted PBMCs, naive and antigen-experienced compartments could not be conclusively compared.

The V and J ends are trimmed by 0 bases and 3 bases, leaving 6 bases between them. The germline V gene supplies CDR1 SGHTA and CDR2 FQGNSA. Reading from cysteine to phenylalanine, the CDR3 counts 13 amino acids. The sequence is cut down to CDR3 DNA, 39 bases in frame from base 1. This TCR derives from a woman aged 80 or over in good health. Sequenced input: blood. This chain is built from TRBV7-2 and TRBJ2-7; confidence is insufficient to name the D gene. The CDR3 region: CASSLAEIYEQYF. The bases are TGTGCCAGCAGCTTAGCAGAAATCTACGAGCAGTACTTC.